The 19 T cell receptor beta chains presented below share a single source sample, sequenced in a study of CD8+ T cells in alopecia areata. RNA, once extracted, was reverse transcribed into cDNA for use as the sequencing template. The repertoire was sequenced with immunoSEQ multiplex PCR; TCRdb's copy has only in-frame clones and lacks some. The sample shows about 180,000 clones, roughly 50% of them seen only once. The treatment is: oral pan-JAK inhibitor, 5-10 mg twice daily. Sample: CD8+ T cells sorted from blood, taken at week 24, from a patient treated with tofacitinib. The receptors here all came from a human donor with alopecia areata.

This clone was recorded only once. This chain joins TRBV18 and TRBJ2-5; D gene uncertain. Germline loops: CDR1 KGHSH, CDR2 LQKENI. The V end lost 3 bases, the J end lost 4 bases, and 6 bases lay between the germline ends. This CDR3 is built from 12 residues. CDR3 in amino acids: CASSPGSETQYF. In nucleotides, the CDR3 is TGTGCCAGCTCACCGGGTTCAGAGACCCAGTACTTC.

In its sample, this clone was seen a few times. The chain joins TRBV29-1 to TRBJ2-7; 8 nucleotides match TRBD2. The CDR3 length is 14 residues. After removal of 2 bases from V and 7 bases from J, the junction contained 10 bases not matched to a gene. Germline loops: CDR1 SQVTM, CDR2 ANQGSEA. The CDR3 DNA reads TGCAGCGTTGAAAAAGCGGCGGGGGGCGGTGAGCAGTACTTC. Protein product: CSVEKAAGGGEQYF.

The chain uses TRBV27 and TRBJ2-1; D gene unclear. The CDR3 totals 10 residues. Germline V gene sequence: CDR1 MNHEY, CDR2 SMNVEV (reference sequence). The germline V and J ends were trimmed by 6 bases and 9 bases, with 6 bases remaining between them. CDR3 nucleotides: TGTGCCAGCAGAGGCGGTGAGCAGTTCTTC. Protein: CASRGGEQFF.

The gene calls are TRBV2 and TRBJ1-1, with D possibly matching TRBD1 (6 bases). The CDR3 loop spans 11 amino acids. V was clipped by 7 bases and J by 10 bases, with 13 bases between them. Per germline, CDR1 SNHLY and CDR2 FYNNEI. In DNA, the CDR3 is TGTGCCAGCACTCTTCAAGGGGGAGCTTTCTTT. It encodes CASTLQGGAFF.

This clone appeared a few times. A junction boundary mismatches the germline segment, possibly from a read error. V and J are TRBV6-1 and TRBJ1-2; 10 bases map to TRBD1. From germline, CDR1 is MNHNS and CDR2 SASEGT. This CDR3 has 14 residues. The CDR3 here is CASSLDRGRRGYTF. Here the CDR3 DNA reads TGCGCCAGCAGCCTTGACAGGGGGCGGAGAGGCTACACCTTC.

The CDR3 protein is CASSVTLGARSTEAFF. For the CDR3, the DNA is TGTGCCAGCAGCGTAACGTTAGGGGCGCGGAGCACTGAAGCTTTCTTT. V is TRBV9 and J is TRBJ1-1; a possible D gene is TRBD1 (5 bases). The CDR3 is 16 residues long. V lost 1 base to trimming and J lost 4 bases, with 17 bases between them. Looked up from germline, CDR1 is SGDLS and CDR2 is YYNGEE.

The V and J genes are TRBV29-1 and TRBJ2-3, with TRBD2 matching 7 bases. J was trimmed by 10 bases and V by 4 bases; bases with no gene match: 5. The CDR3 totals 11 residues. Germline V gene sequence: CDR1 SQVTM, CDR2 ANQGSEA. The CDR3 here is CSVVERGAQYF. The CDR3 region has the DNA TGCAGCGTTGTAGAGCGGGGCGCGCAGTATTTT.

The genes are TRBV11-2 and TRBJ2-5; 8 bases line up with TRBD2. In germline, CDR1 is SGHAT, CDR2 FQNNGV. This CDR3 contains 15 residues. J lost 7 bases, V lost 1 base, and 8 bases had no gene match. The CDR3, as DNA: TGTGCCAGCAGCTTAGGTCCAGCGGGGGAAGTGACCCAGTACTTC. This codes for CASSLGPAGEVTQYF.

A word on this clone: The sample holds other DNA sequences that translate to the same CDR3. The chain combines TRBV30 with TRBJ1-1; the match to TRBD1 covers 10 bases. There are 14 residues in the CDR3. Looked up from germline, CDR1 is GTSNPN and CDR2 is SVGIG (reference sequence). The V and J ends lost 2 bases and 5 bases, in that order; junction bases with no gene match: 5. The CDR3: CAWSPGTGVTEAFF. CDR3 DNA sequence: TGTGCCTGGAGTCCCGGGACAGGGGTGACTGAAGCTTTCTTT.

The chain uses TRBV19 and TRBJ1-5; D gene unclear. Germline CDR1 reads LNHDA; CDR2 reads SQIVND (reference sequence). V was pared by 4 bases and J by 11 bases, with 9 bases between. CDR3 length equals 11 residues. The chain's CDR3 is CASSTWEAQHF. The CDR3 nucleotides are TGTGCCAGTAGTACTTGGGAGGCCCAGCATTTT. The whole variable domain, filled in from reference TRBV19 and TRBJ1-5, reads DGGITQSPKYLFRKEGQNVTLSCEQNLNHDAMYWYRQDPGQGLRLIYYSQIVNDFQKGDIAEGYSVSREKKESFPLTVTSAQKNPTAFYLCASSTWEAQHFGDGTRLSIL.

J is TRBJ1-3 and V is TRBV9, with D possibly being TRBD1 (6 bases). Trimming took 0 bases from V and 2 from J, leaving 9 bases between them. The CDR3 is made up of 15 amino acids. The germline gives CDR1 SGDLS, CDR2 YYNGEE. The CDR3 DNA follows: TGTGCCAGCAGCGTAGCTCAGGGGACTGGAAACACCATATATTTT. Translated: CASSVAQGTGNTIYF.

This clone has a handful of counts. J is TRBJ2-3 and V is TRBV7-9; a weak D match, TRBD2 (5 bases). The length of the CDR3 is 13 residues. The germline gives CDR1 SEHNR, CDR2 FQNEAQ (reference sequence). The V gene lost 1 base and the J gene lost 3 bases, with 5 bases spanning the gap. CDR3 amino acids: CASSLERTDTQYF. CDR3 coding DNA: TGTGCCAGCAGCTTAGAGCGGACAGATACGCAGTATTTT.

To note about this clone: This same CDR3 is encoded by further DNA sequences in the sample. This chain joins TRBV7-8 and TRBJ2-7; no reliable D call. The CDR3 length is 11 residues. Germline values: CDR1 SGHVS, CDR2 FQNEAQ. Trimming left V 2 bases short and J 3 bases short, with 2 bases between. Here the CDR3 reads CASSLNYEQYF. The CDR3 nucleotides read TGTGCCAGCAGCTTAAACTACGAGCAGTACTTC.

This chain uses TRBV5-1 with TRBJ1-1, with 8 bases that match TRBD1. The CDR3 runs 16 residues. V lost 4 bases to trimming and J lost 0 bases; unmatched junction nucleotides: 8. CDR1 is SGHRS and CDR2 is YFSETQ in the germline V gene. The CDR3 DNA sequence: TGCGCCAGCAGCCCATTACAGGGGGACATGAACACTGAAGCTTTCTTT. This encodes CASSPLQGDMNTEAFF.

The chain couples TRBV25-1 to TRBJ2-7; the D is unclear. V was pared by 1 base and J by 6 bases, with 10 bases between. Germline lookup yields CDR1 MGHDK and CDR2 SYGVNS. This CDR3 has 13 amino acids. The DNA for the CDR3 is TGTGCCAGCAGTGAATCCCGCCGATCCGAGCAGTACTTC. Protein product: CASSESRRSEQYF.

This clone was detected a few times. This chain connects TRBV10-1 to TRBJ2-3; unclear D gene. Trimming took 0 bases from V and 2 from J, leaving 6 bases between them. Germline V gene sequence: CDR1 WNHNN, CDR2 SYGVQD (reference sequence). This CDR3 contains 14 residues. The DNA for the CDR3 is TGCGCCAGCAGTGAGTCTCAGTACACAGATACGCAGTATTTT. This gives the protein CASSESQYTDTQYF.

The genes are TRBV11-2 and TRBJ2-1, with D unclear. The CDR3 sequence is 12 residues long. Germline CDR1 SGHAT, CDR2 FQNNGV. V dropped 11 bases and J dropped 0 bases, with 8 bases sitting between them. The chain's CDR3 is CAVRSSYNEQFF. As DNA, the CDR3 is TGTGCCGTCAGGAGCTCCTACAATGAGCAGTTCTTC.

This clone was picked up a small number of times. This chain connects TRBV15 to TRBJ1-5, with 9 bases aligning to TRBD1. CDR1 LNHNV and CDR2 YYDKDF come from the germline V gene (reference sequence). V lost 4 bases to trimming and J lost 0 bases; unmatched junction nucleotides: 10. CDR3 size: 18 residues. CDR3 amino acids: CATSTRDREISSNQPQHF. CDR3 bases: TGTGCCACCAGCACTCGGGACAGGGAAATCTCTAGCAATCAGCCCCAGCATTTT. Full variable domain (remainder filled in from reference TRBV15 and TRBJ1-5): DAMVIQNPRYQVTQFGKPVTLSCSQTLNHNVMYWYQQKSSQAPKLLFHYYDKDFNNEADTPDNFQSRRPNTSFCFLDIRSPGLGDTAMYLCATSTRDREISSNQPQHFGDGTRLSIL.

This clone was found a few times. CDR3 nucleotide sequence: TGTGCCAGCAGACTGAATAATTCACCCCTCCACTTT. Protein sequence: CASRLNNSPLHF. The chain employs TRBV5-4 and TRBJ1-6; D is ambiguous. This CDR3 is built from 12 residues. In germline, CDR1 is SGHNT, CDR2 YYREEE (reference sequence). V lost 5 bases, J lost 5 bases, and 5 bases lay in between.